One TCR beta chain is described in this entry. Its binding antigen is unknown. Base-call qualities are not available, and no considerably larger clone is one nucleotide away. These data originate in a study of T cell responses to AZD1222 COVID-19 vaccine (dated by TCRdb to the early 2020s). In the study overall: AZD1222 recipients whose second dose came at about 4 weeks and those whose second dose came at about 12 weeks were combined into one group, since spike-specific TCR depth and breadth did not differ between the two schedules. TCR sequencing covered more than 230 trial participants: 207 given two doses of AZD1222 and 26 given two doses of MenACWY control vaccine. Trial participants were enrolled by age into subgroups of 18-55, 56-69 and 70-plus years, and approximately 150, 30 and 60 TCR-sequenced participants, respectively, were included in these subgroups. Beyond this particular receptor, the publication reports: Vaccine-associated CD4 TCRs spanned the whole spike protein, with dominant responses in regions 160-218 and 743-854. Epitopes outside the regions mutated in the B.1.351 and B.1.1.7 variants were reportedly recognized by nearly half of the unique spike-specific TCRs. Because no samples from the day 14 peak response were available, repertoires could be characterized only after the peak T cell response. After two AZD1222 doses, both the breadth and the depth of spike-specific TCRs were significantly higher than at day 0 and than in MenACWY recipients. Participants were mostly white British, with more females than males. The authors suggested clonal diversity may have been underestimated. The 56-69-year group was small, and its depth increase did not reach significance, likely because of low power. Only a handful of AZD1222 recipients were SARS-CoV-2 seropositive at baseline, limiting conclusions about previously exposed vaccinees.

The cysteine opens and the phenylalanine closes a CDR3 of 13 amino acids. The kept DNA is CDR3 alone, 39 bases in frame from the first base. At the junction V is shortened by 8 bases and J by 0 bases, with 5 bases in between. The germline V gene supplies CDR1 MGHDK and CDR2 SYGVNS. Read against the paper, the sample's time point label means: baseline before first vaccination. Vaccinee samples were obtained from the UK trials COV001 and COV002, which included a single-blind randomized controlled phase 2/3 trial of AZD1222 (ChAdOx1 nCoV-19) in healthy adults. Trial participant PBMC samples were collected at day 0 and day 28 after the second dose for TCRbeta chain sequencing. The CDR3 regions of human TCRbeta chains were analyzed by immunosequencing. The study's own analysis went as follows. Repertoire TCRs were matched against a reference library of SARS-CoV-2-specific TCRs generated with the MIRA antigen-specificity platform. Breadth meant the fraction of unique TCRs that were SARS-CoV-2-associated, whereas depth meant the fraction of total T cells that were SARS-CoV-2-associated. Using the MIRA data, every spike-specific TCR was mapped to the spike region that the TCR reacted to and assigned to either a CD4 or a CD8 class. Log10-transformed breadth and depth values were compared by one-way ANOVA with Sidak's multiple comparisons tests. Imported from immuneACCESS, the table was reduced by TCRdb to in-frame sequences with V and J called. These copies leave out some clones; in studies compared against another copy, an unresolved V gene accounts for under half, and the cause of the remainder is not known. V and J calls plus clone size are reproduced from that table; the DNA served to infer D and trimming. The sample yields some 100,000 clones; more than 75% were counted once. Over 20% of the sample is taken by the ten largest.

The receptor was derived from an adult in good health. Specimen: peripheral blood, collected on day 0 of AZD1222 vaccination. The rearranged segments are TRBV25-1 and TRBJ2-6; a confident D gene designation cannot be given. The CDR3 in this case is CASLLSGANVLTF. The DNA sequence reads TGTGCCAGCCTACTCTCTGGGGCCAACGTCCTGACTTTC.